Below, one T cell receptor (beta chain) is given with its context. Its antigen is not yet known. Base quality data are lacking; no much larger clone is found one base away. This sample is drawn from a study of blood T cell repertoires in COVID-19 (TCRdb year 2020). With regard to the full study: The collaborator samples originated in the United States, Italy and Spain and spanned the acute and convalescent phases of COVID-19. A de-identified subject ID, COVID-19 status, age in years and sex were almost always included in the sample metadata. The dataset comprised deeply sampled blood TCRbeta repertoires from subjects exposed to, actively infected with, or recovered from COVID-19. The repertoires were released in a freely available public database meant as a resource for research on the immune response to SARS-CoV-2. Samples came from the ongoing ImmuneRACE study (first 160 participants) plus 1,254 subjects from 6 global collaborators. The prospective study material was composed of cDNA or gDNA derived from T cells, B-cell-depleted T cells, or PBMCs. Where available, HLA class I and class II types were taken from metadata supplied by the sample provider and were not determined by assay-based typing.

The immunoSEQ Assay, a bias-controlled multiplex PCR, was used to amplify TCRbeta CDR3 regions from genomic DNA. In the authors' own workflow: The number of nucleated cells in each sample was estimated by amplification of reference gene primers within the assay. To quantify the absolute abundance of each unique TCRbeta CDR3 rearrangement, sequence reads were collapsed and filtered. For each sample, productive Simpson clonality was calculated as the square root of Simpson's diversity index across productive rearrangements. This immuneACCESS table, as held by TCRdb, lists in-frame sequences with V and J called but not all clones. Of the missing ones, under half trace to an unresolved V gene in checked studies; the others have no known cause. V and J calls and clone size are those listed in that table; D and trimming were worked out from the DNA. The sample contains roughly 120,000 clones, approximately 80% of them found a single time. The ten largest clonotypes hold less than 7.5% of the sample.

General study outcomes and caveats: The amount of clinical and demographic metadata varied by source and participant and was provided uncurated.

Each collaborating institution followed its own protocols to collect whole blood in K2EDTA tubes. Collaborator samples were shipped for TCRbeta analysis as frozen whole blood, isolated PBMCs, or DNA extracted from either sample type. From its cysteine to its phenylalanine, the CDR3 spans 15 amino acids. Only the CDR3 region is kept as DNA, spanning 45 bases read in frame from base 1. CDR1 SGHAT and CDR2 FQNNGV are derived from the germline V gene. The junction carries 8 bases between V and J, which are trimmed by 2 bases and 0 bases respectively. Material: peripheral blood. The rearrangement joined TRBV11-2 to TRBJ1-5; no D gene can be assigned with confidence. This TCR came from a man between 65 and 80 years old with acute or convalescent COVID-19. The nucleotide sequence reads TGTGCCAGCAGCTTAACACGGGATAGCAATCAGCCCCAGCATTTT. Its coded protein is CASSLTRDSNQPQHF.